The 32 T cell receptor beta chains below were found in one sample sequenced in a study of technical replicates of blood from a few donors. This table comes from immunoSEQ multiplex PCR, and its TCRdb copy is limited to in-frame clones, with some not included. Among 53,000 or so clones, 70% to 90% were seen once, and the ten largest hold approximately 5.4%. The material sequenced was PBMCs. Every receptor here comes from a human donor in good health. Some clones in this sample may be carry-over from other donors' samples.

V usage is TRBV11-2 and J usage is TRBJ1-4, with D possibly TRBD1 on 5 matching bases. The CDR3 has 13 residues. Per germline, CDR1 SGHAT and CDR2 FQNNGV. V shed 7 bases and J shed 3 bases, with 9 bases lying between them. In DNA, the CDR3 is TGTGCCAGCAAACGGGGGGCTAATGAAAAACTGTTTTTT. It is translated as CASKRGANEKLFF.

V gene TRBV7-3 combines with J gene TRBJ2-2; 11 bases align to TRBD2. Germline-derived CDR1 and CDR2 are SGHTA and FQGTGA. Trimming took 5 bases from V and 5 from J; bases not matched to a gene: 7. This CDR3 is built from 16 residues. Here the CDR3 reads CASSPTSSGRTGELFF. The DNA of the CDR3 is TGTGCCAGCAGCCCAACGTCTAGCGGGAGGACCGGGGAGCTGTTTTTT.

This rearrangement joins TRBV27 to TRBJ2-3, with 7 bases that match TRBD1. The ends lost 5 bases at V and 2 bases at J; junction bases unmatched: 4. Germline assignment: CDR1 MNHEY and CDR2 SMNVEV (reference sequence). CDR3 length equals 14 residues. This chain's CDR3 is CASSRDSPTDTQYF. Written as DNA, the CDR3 is TGTGCCAGCAGTAGGGACAGCCCCACAGATACGCAGTATTTT.

CDR3 sequence reads: CASSQSPGAVETQYF. Written as DNA, the CDR3 is TGCGCCAGCAGCCAGAGTCCGGGAGCCGTAGAGACCCAGTACTTC. The rearrangement links TRBV4-1 to TRBJ2-5, with a weak D call TRBD2 (6 bases). The CDR3 runs 15 residues. CDR1 is MGHRA, CDR2 YSYEKL, per germline. V was clipped by 3 bases and J by 4 bases, with 15 bases between them.

This chain joins TRBV6-5 and TRBJ2-7; 7 bases align to TRBD2. The CDR3 has 13 amino acids. Looked up from germline, CDR1 is MNHEY and CDR2 is SVGAGI. Trimming took 9 bases from V and 5 from J; bases not matched to a gene: 10. The CDR3 nucleotides are TGTGCCAGTACCCGGGGAGGGCCCCACGAGCAGTACTTC. It is translated as CASTRGGPHEQYF.

The chain has TRBV7-2 and TRBJ2-1; 7 bases agree with TRBD2. The CDR3 runs to 12 residues. The trim removed 8 bases at V and 12 bases at J, leaving 10 bases unmatched. CDR1 and CDR2 (germline): SGHTA, FQGNSA. The CDR3 here is CASAVYGGTQFF. The CDR3 nucleotides are TGTGCCAGCGCGGTCTACGGGGGGACGCAGTTCTTC.

The chain recombines TRBV4-3 with TRBJ1-2; D might be TRBD1 (5 bases). The CDR3 spans 13 residues. Germline values: CDR1 LGHNA, CDR2 YSLEER. Trimming removed 0 bases from V and 8 bases from J, with 10 bases in between. CDR3 amino acids: CASSQDGGRGYTF. The CDR3 bases are TGCGCCAGCAGCCAAGACGGGGGGAGAGGCTACACCTTC.

V and J are TRBV30 and TRBJ1-2; D not resolved. This CDR3 comprises 12 residues. Trimming pared 0 bases from V and 0 bases from J, leaving 2 bases between. Germline V gives CDR1 GTSNPN, CDR2 SVGIG (reference sequence). Here the CDR3 DNA reads TGTGCCTGGAGTGTCACTAACTATGGCTACACCTTC. Protein sequence: CAWSVTNYGYTF.

This clone is a singleton in its sample. The chain carries TRBV2 and TRBJ2-4, with 9 bases that match TRBD2. Trimming took 5 bases from V and 8 from J; bases not matched to a gene: 10. The CDR3 totals 15 residues. CDR1 and CDR2 from the germline V gene are SNHLY and FYNNEI. In DNA form, the CDR3 reads TGTGCCAGCAGTCCCGAAAGAGCGGGGGGAGACATTCAGTACTTC. Translated: CASSPERAGGDIQYF.

A few counts support this clone. The chain uses TRBV27 and TRBJ1-2, with 12 bases that match TRBD1. Germline assignment: CDR1 MNHEY and CDR2 SMNVEV (reference sequence). The CDR3 is 15 amino acids. V shed 4 bases, J shed 4 bases, and the junction held 4 bases outside the gene matches. This chain's CDR3 is CASSSGTGGSYGYTF. CDR3 sequence (DNA): TGTGCCAGCAGTTCCGGGACAGGGGGCTCCTATGGCTACACCTTC.

This clone is large. This CDR3 is CASSSAGGYHEQYF. CDR3 nucleotide sequence: TGCGCCAGCAGTTCAGCGGGGGGATATCACGAGCAGTACTTC. The chain has TRBV5-1 and TRBJ2-7; 9 bases agree with TRBD2. V was clipped by 5 bases and J by 5 bases; unmatched bases: 8. CDR1 and CDR2 from the germline V gene are SGHRS and YFSETQ. The CDR3 is 14 amino acids.

This sequence joins TRBV9 and TRBJ1-1; D not resolved. Germline V gene sequence: CDR1 SGDLS, CDR2 YYNGEE. This CDR3 region has 13 residues. V dropped 4 bases and J dropped 2 bases, with 9 bases sitting between them. CDR3 residues: CASSPTSNTEAFF. DNA of the CDR3: TGTGCCAGCAGCCCCACCAGTAACACTGAAGCTTTCTTT.

The chain employs TRBV19 and TRBJ1-2; D call uncertain. The CDR3 is 13 amino acids. Germline CDR1 is LNHDA and CDR2 is SQIVND (reference sequence). The V end was cut by 10 bases, the J end by 1 base, with 13 bases between. The CDR3 DNA follows: TGTGCCACGAGGAGGGTGGGTAACTATGGCTACACCTTC. It codes for CATRRVGNYGYTF.

The chain combines TRBV4-3 with TRBJ1-2; D ambiguous. The V and J ends lost 0 bases and 11 bases respectively, with 7 bases between them. The CDR3 contains 11 residues. Germline V CDR1 and CDR2: LGHNA, YSLEER. The CDR3 sequence is CASSQEDNYTF. In DNA form, the CDR3 reads TGCGCCAGCAGCCAAGAAGACAATTACACCTTC.

Here the CDR3 DNA reads TGTGCCAGCAGTACCGGGACAGGGGTTAGAAACACCATATATTTT. Its protein is CASSTGTGVRNTIYF. The chain joins TRBV25-1 to TRBJ1-3; 10 nucleotides line up with TRBD1. CDR1 MGHDK and CDR2 SYGVNS come from the germline V gene. The CDR3 consists of 15 residues. V gave up 5 bases and J gave up 5 bases; unmatched junction bases: 6.

V and J are TRBV4-3 and TRBJ1-4, with D tentatively TRBD1 (5 bases). The CDR3 loop spans 14 amino acids. In germline, CDR1 is LGHNA, CDR2 YSLEER. V shed 4 bases and J shed 10 bases, with 16 bases lying between them. The CDR3 DNA follows: TGCGCCAGCAGCCCACGGGACTCCAGTGGAAAACTGTTTTTT. Translating gives CASSPRDSSGKLFF.

The chain combines TRBV10-3 with TRBJ1-1; possibly TRBD1 for D (6 bases). Per the germline V gene, CDR1 is ENHRY and CDR2 is SYGVKD. The CDR3 contains 15 residues. Trimming stripped 6 bases from V and 4 bases from J, with 18 bases between. The CDR3 DNA is TGTGCCATCAGGGGGGCAGGGGTTGTAGGCACTGAAGCTTTCTTT. It codes for CAIRGAGVVGTEAFF.

The V and J genes are TRBV4-3 and TRBJ2-7, with D perhaps matching TRBD1 (5 bases). V dropped 4 bases and J dropped 5 bases, with 15 bases sitting between them. This CDR3 is built from 14 residues. Germline V gives CDR1 LGHNA, CDR2 YSLEER. As DNA, the CDR3 is TGCGCCAGCAGCCGAAATCCCAGGGCCCACGAGCAGTACTTC. This encodes CASSRNPRAHEQYF.

This chain uses TRBV7-2 with TRBJ2-7; 7 bases line up with TRBD2. Germline-derived CDR1 and CDR2 are SGHTA and FQGNSA. CDR3 length: 16 amino acids. The V gene end was trimmed by 5 bases and the J gene end by 0 bases; junction bases not matched to a gene: 10. In DNA, the CDR3 is TGTGCCAGCAGCCCACCTAGCGGCGGCAGCTCCTACGAGCAGTACTTC. Its translation: CASSPPSGGSSYEQYF.

J is TRBJ2-1 and V is TRBV2; 11 positions agree with TRBD2. CDR3 size: 16 residues. The ends lost 7 bases at V and 8 bases at J; junction bases unmatched: 13. In germline, CDR1 is SNHLY, CDR2 FYNNEI. The CDR3 nucleotides are TGTGCCAGCATCGAAGATGGGACTAGCGGTTATTATGAGCAGTTCTTC. It codes for CASIEDGTSGYYEQFF.

The V and J genes are TRBV4-3 and TRBJ2-2; 11 nucleotides match TRBD2. Germline V gene sequence: CDR1 LGHNA, CDR2 YSLEER. The J segment lost 1 base and the V segment lost 2 bases, leaving 3 bases of the junction unmatched. The CDR3 extends over 17 amino acids. As DNA, the CDR3 is TGCGCCAGCAGCCAACAGACTAGCGGGATGAACACCGGGGAGCTGTTTTTT. It translates to CASSQQTSGMNTGELFF.

The chain has TRBV5-6 and TRBJ1-1, with 8 bases identical to TRBD1. V lost 2 bases and J lost 10; bases outside the gene matches: 16. Germline assignment: CDR1 SGHDT and CDR2 YYEEEE. The CDR3 covers 16 residues. The CDR3 loop is CASSFGPTGASVGAFF. CDR3 coding DNA: TGTGCCAGCAGCTTTGGCCCGACAGGGGCGAGCGTCGGAGCTTTCTTT.

The chain links TRBV7-2 to TRBJ2-7, with D unresolved. The germline CDR1 and CDR2 sequences are SGHTA and FQGNSA. With 3 bases removed from V and 1 base from J, the gap between germline ends came to 16 bases. The CDR3 runs 16 residues. CDR3 DNA sequence: TGTGCCAGCAGCTTCTCTTCGGGTACCGGGTCCTACGAGCAGTACTTC. Encoded protein: CASSFSSGTGSYEQYF. Based on the CDR3 plus reference TRBV7-2 and TRBJ2-7, the full variable domain is GAGVSQSPSNKVTEKGKDVELRCDPISGHTALYWYRQSLGQGLEFLIYFQGNSAPDKSGLPSDRFSAERTGGSVSTLTIQRTQQEDSAVYLCASSFSSGTGSYEQYFGPGTRLTVT.

The chain joins TRBV5-5 to TRBJ1-1, with D perhaps matching TRBD1 (5 bases). Trimming stripped 3 bases from V and 4 bases from J, with 10 bases between. CDR3 length equals 13 residues. Germline loops: CDR1 SGHKS, CDR2 YYEKEE (reference sequence). The CDR3 spells CASSYAGGTEAFF. The CDR3 region has the DNA TGTGCCAGCAGCTATGCGGGGGGCACTGAAGCTTTCTTT.

In its sample, this clone was seen once. This rearrangement joins TRBV5-1 to TRBJ2-3, with unresolved D. The CDR3 is 12 amino acids. The germline V and J ends were trimmed by 5 bases and 2 bases, with 6 bases remaining between them. Germline-derived CDR1 and CDR2 are SGHRS and YFSETQ. The CDR3 coding sequence is TGCGCCAGCAGGGAGAACACAGATACGCAGTATTTT. This gives the protein CASRENTDTQYF.

This clone occurred a few times. The chain joins TRBV7-9 to TRBJ1-5; TRBD1 agrees at 7 bases. CDR3 length equals 16 residues. Germline loops: CDR1 SEHNR, CDR2 FQNEAQ (reference sequence). J lost 0 bases, V lost 1 base, and 3 bases had no gene match. CDR3 bases: TGTGCCAGCAGCTTAGAGAAGGGGGCTAGCAATCAGCCCCAGCATTTT. This translates into CASSLEKGASNQPQHF.

The chain employs TRBV4-3 and TRBJ2-6; TRBD2 is a possible D gene (7 bases). The CDR3 runs 18 residues. V was trimmed by 4 bases and J by 0 bases, leaving 16 bases between them. CDR1 LGHNA and CDR2 YSLEER come from the germline V gene. In DNA, the CDR3 is TGCGCCAGCAGCCGAGCCAGCGGGACATCCTCTGGGGCCAACGTCCTGACTTTC. It translates to CASSRASGTSSGANVLTF.

This clone came up a few times. The genes are TRBV6-1 and TRBJ2-7, with 9 bases fitting TRBD1. The CDR3 has 14 amino acids. Germline V gene data show CDR1 as MNHNS and CDR2 as SASEGT. With 6 bases clipped from V and 3 bases from J, the junction kept 6 bases outside the gene matches. The CDR3 sequence is CASRAGTGYYEQYF. DNA of the CDR3: TGTGCCAGCAGAGCCGGGACAGGGTACTACGAGCAGTACTTC.

The J gene is TRBJ1-6, the V gene TRBV4-1, with TRBD1 matching 8 bases. V was clipped by 4 bases and J by 7 bases; unmatched bases: 6. CDR3 length equals 15 residues. Germline CDR1 is MGHRA and CDR2 is YSYEKL. The CDR3 bases are TGCGCCAGCAGCCGCATACAGGGGGACAATTCACCCCTCCACTTT. This gives the protein CASSRIQGDNSPLHF.

This clone came up once. The chain has TRBV5-8 and TRBJ2-7, with D tentatively TRBD1 (5 bases). The CDR3 consists of 13 residues. The V end was cut by 1 base, the J end by 6 bases, with 11 bases between. The germline V gene encodes CDR1 SGHTS and CDR2 YDEGEE. CDR3 amino acids: CASSLWQGGEQYF. CDR3 DNA sequence: TGTGCCAGCAGCTTGTGGCAGGGCGGCGAGCAGTACTTC.

This clone was detected once. The genes are TRBV5-1 and TRBJ2-7; D possibly corresponds to TRBD1 (6 bases). Looked up from germline, CDR1 is SGHRS and CDR2 is YFSETQ. The CDR3 consists of 14 residues. V was clipped by 4 bases and J by 1 base, with 12 bases between them. The DNA of the CDR3 is TGCGCCAGCAGCGTACTACAGGGTTCCTACGAGCAGTACTTC. Protein sequence: CASSVLQGSYEQYF.

The chain has TRBV5-1 and TRBJ2-5, with no clear D. Germline CDR1 reads SGHRS; CDR2 reads YFSETQ. The CDR3 runs 14 residues. The V gene lost 2 bases and the J gene lost 3 bases, with 11 bases spanning the gap. CDR3 in DNA: TGCGCCAGCAGCTTCTTCCTTAGTGAAGAGACCCAGTACTTC. Amino acid sequence: CASSFFLSEETQYF.